This T cell receptor beta chain was identified during a study of cytomegalovirus exposure and HLA in healthy donors. Study-wide results and caveats: There were some public TCRs occurring in many donors, but most TCR sequences were rare. A likely sequencing artifact accounted for one observed cluster of highly shared sequence variants.

Amplification used 60 Vbeta primers and 13 Jbeta primers. Sequencing was performed with immunoSEQ multiplex PCR; in TCRdb, only in-frame clones are kept and a portion is missing. The sample records approximately 70,000 clones, approximately 81% being singletons. This clone was counted once. Its antigen remains unidentified. Sequencing was performed on PBMCs. The clonotype was recovered from a woman under 40 in good health and CMV-seropositive.

CDR3 DNA sequence: TGTGCCCGCGTTCGGGGGAACACTGAAGCTTTCTTT. Its translation: CARVRGNTEAFF. The genes are TRBV30 and TRBJ1-1; D remains unclear. Germline assignment: CDR1 GTSNPN and CDR2 SVGIG (reference sequence). Between the trimmed V and J ends, which lost 8 bases and 1 base, there was a span of 11 bases. CDR3 length: 12 amino acids.